These 24 T cell receptor beta chains were all obtained from the same sample, sequenced in a study of cytotoxic CD8 clonotypes in ibrutinib-treated CLL. TCRdb keeps only in-frame clones here, not all; method: immunoSEQ multiplex PCR. The table includes roughly 97,000 clones, around 73% detected once. This specimen was PBMCs, taken after 12 months of ibrutinib treatment. The receptors derive from a human donor with chronic lymphocytic leukemia.

The chain couples TRBV5-4 to TRBJ1-1; D not resolved. V was cut by 7 bases and J by 2 bases, with 18 bases left in between. In germline, CDR1 is SGHNT, CDR2 YYREEE (reference sequence). The CDR3 contains 15 residues. The CDR3 sequence is CASSSARTVNTEAFF. Here the CDR3 DNA reads TGTGCCAGCTCTAGCGCCCGGACCGTTAACACTGAAGCTTTCTTT.

This clone was found a few times. The chain has TRBV10-3 and TRBJ1-3; perhaps TRBD1 as D (5 bases). This CDR3 contains 14 residues. Germline lookup yields CDR1 ENHRY and CDR2 SYGVKD. V was clipped by 6 bases and J by 2 bases, with 11 bases between them. The CDR3 loop is CAIRVTVAGNTIYF. In DNA form, the CDR3 reads TGTGCCATCAGGGTGACAGTGGCTGGAAACACCATATATTTT.

In its sample, this clone was seen once. The chain uses TRBV4-2 and TRBJ1-2; no reliable D call. Germline values: CDR1 LGHNA, CDR2 YNFKEQ. V lost 0 bases and J 2 bases, leaving 13 bases between the germline ends. This CDR3 is built from 16 residues. In nucleotides, the CDR3 is TGTGCCAGCAGCCAAGATAGCCCGGGAGGGAACTATGGCTACACCTTC. Encoded protein: CASSQDSPGGNYGYTF.

The rearrangement links TRBV7-2 to TRBJ1-1; D might be TRBD1 (6 bases). Trimming left V 1 base short and J 3 bases short, with 12 bases between. Germline V gene lookup returns CDR1 SGHTA and CDR2 FQGNSA. The CDR3 has 15 residues. CDR3 sequence reads: CASSLGGGRDTEAFF. The DNA of the CDR3 is TGTGCCAGCAGCTTAGGCGGGGGGCGGGACACTGAAGCTTTCTTT.

The rearrangement uses TRBV6-6 and TRBJ2-2, with no clear D. Germline V lookup: CDR1 MNHNY, CDR2 SVGAGI (reference sequence). The CDR3 contains 13 residues. Trimming left V 6 bases short and J 5 bases short, with 10 bases between. The CDR3 is CASRSLATGELFF. The CDR3 coding sequence is TGTGCCAGCAGGTCCTTAGCTACCGGGGAGCTGTTTTTT.

This clone was recorded at least ten times. The chain joins TRBV2 to TRBJ2-7; a possible D gene is TRBD2 (5 bases). Per germline, CDR1 SNHLY and CDR2 FYNNEI. V lost 4 bases, J lost 2 bases, and 9 bases lay in between. There are 13 residues in the CDR3. For the CDR3, the DNA is TGTGCCAGCAGTGTGGGCGGGCCCTACGAGCAGTACTTC. Translated, it gives CASSVGGPYEQYF.

The chain joins TRBV7-6 to TRBJ2-3; TRBD2 aligns across 7 bases. Per the germline V gene, CDR1 is SGHVS and CDR2 is FNYEAQ. This CDR3 has 16 residues. Trimming removed 5 bases from V and 2 bases from J; junction bases left unmatched: 10. DNA for the CDR3: TGTGCCAGCAGCCTCGACATGGGGGGGAACACAGATACGCAGTATTTT. Translation gives CASSLDMGGNTDTQYF.

The rearrangement uses TRBV12-1 and TRBJ2-3; the table names TRBD1, a call not compared with the DNA. TRBV12-1 is assigned pseudogene status. CDR3 length: 19 residues. CDR3 in amino acids: CASRFPPNRGLTSTDTQYF. DNA of the CDR3: TGTGCCAGCAGGTTTCCCCCAAACAGGGGCTTAACCAGCACAGATACGCAGTATTTT.

The V and J genes are TRBV5-4 and TRBJ2-3; unclear D gene. CDR1 SGHNT and CDR2 YYREEE come from the germline V gene (reference sequence). V lost 0 bases and J lost 0, with 5 bases in between. CDR3 length equals 14 residues. In nucleotides, the CDR3 is TGTGCCAGCAGCTTGGCGGCTAGCACAGATACGCAGTATTTT. Translating gives CASSLAASTDTQYF.

The chain has TRBV5-1 and TRBJ1-1, with D perhaps matching TRBD1 (6 bases). The CDR3 extends over 15 amino acids. V was shortened by 2 bases and J by 11 bases, with 22 bases between the two germline ends. Germline CDR1 is SGHRS and CDR2 is YFSETQ. As DNA, the CDR3 is TGCGCCAGCAGCTTAACCGGACAGATGCTCGGGATCGCTTTCTTT. As protein: CASSLTGQMLGIAFF.

In this sample, this clone turned up a few times. V is TRBV5-5 and J is TRBJ2-2, with D perhaps TRBD1 or TRBD2 (5 bases each). V gave up 1 base and J gave up 4 bases, with 8 bases separating them. The CDR3 is 14 amino acids. The V gene's germline CDR1 is SGHKS and CDR2 YYEKEE (reference sequence). Here the CDR3 reads CASSLIGGTGELFF. DNA for the CDR3: TGTGCCAGCAGCTTGATTGGGGGCACCGGGGAGCTGTTTTTT.

A few counts support this clone. The V call is TRBV10-1, the J call TRBJ2-7, with D possibly being TRBD1 (6 bases). Germline V CDR1 and CDR2: WNHNN, SYGVQD (reference sequence). This CDR3 comprises 8 residues. CDR3 bases: TGCGCCAGCACCCAACAGGGTGTC. As protein: CASTQQGV.

This rearrangement joins TRBV7-6 to TRBJ1-4; 7 bases fit TRBD1. Germline V gives CDR1 SGHVS, CDR2 FNYEAQ. This CDR3 contains 17 residues. The trim removed 5 bases at V and 4 bases at J, leaving 13 bases unmatched. The CDR3 sequence: CASSPKGANVSNEKLFF. The CDR3 coding sequence is TGTGCCAGCAGCCCTAAGGGGGCTAACGTGAGTAATGAAAAACTGTTTTTT.

The chain has TRBV25-1 and TRBJ2-6; D unclear. Germline CDR1 MGHDK, CDR2 SYGVNS. CDR3 length: 18 amino acids. V was shortened by 0 bases and J by 0 bases, with 12 bases between the two germline ends. In DNA, the CDR3 is TGTGCCAGCAGTGAATACGACCGGGCCCTCTCTGGGGCCAACGTCCTGACTTTC. Its protein product is CASSEYDRALSGANVLTF.

V usage is TRBV7-2 and J usage is TRBJ1-4; D is unclear. The V gene lost 1 base and the J gene lost 7 bases, with 7 bases spanning the gap. Germline CDR1 is SGHTA and CDR2 is FQGNSA. The CDR3 has 13 amino acids. The CDR3 nucleotides read TGTGCCAGCAGCTTAGAACCGAGTGAAAAACTGTTTTTT. It codes for CASSLEPSEKLFF. Full variable domain (missing parts from reference TRBV7-2 and TRBJ1-4): GAGVSQSPSNKVTEKGKDVELRCDPISGHTALYWYRQSLGQGLEFLIYFQGNSAPDKSGLPSDRFSAERTGGSVSTLTIQRTQQEDSAVYLCASSLEPSEKLFFGSGTQLSVL.

The chain couples TRBV6-6 to TRBJ2-3; 9 bases are shared with TRBD2. The length of the CDR3 is 15 residues. Per germline, CDR1 MNHNY and CDR2 SVGAGI (reference sequence). With V trimmed by 6 bases and J by 4 bases, 8 bases remained unmatched. The CDR3 DNA sequence: TGTGCCAGCAGCGATAGCGGGGGCCTCCCAGATACGCAGTATTTT. Its protein is CASSDSGGLPDTQYF.

V gene TRBV6-5 combines with J gene TRBJ1-1; unclear D gene. Trimming cost V 2 bases and J 1 base, with 5 bases left between them. Germline V gene lookup returns CDR1 MNHEY and CDR2 SVGAGI. This CDR3 comprises 13 residues. CDR3 DNA sequence: TGTGCCAGCAGTTACGCTAGGAACACTGAAGCTTTCTTT. Protein product: CASSYARNTEAFF.

The chain recombines TRBV2 with TRBJ2-7; the match to TRBD2 covers 9 bases. The CDR3 length is 15 residues. Germline lookup yields CDR1 SNHLY and CDR2 FYNNEI. V lost 1 base, J lost 3 bases, and 4 bases stayed unmatched. The CDR3: CASSEGAGGNYEQYF. The CDR3 DNA reads as TGTGCCAGCAGTGAAGGAGCGGGGGGAAACTACGAGCAGTACTTC.

This chain connects TRBV29-1 to TRBJ2-3; D is uncertain. V lost 7 bases to trimming and J lost 2 bases, with 22 bases between them. Germline V gene data show CDR1 as SQVTM and CDR2 as ANQGSEA. The CDR3 contains 16 residues. CDR3 DNA: TGCAGCGCCGAAGGGATAGCCCATTACTTCACAGATACGCAGTATTTT. Its protein is CSAEGIAHYFTDTQYF.

This clone occurred once. V gene TRBV7-9 combines with J gene TRBJ1-2; D gene uncertain. CDR1 is SEHNR, CDR2 FQNEAQ, per germline (reference sequence). CDR3 size: 13 residues. Trimming stripped 4 bases from V and 8 bases from J, with 14 bases between. CDR3 DNA: TGTGCCAGCAGCTCTAGGCGAGAAGGAGGCTACACCTTC. It translates to CASSSRREGGYTF.

V usage is TRBV5-1 and J usage is TRBJ1-6; weak D call: TRBD1 (5 bases). Germline V gene sequence: CDR1 SGHRS, CDR2 YFSETQ. The V end lost 4 bases, the J end lost 13 bases, and 27 bases lay between the germline ends. The CDR3 has 17 residues. CDR3 amino acids: CASSPWDGRDGISPLHF. DNA of the CDR3: TGCGCCAGCAGCCCATGGGACGGTCGGGACGGTATATCCCCCCTCCACTTT.

V is TRBV25-1 and J is TRBJ1-2; D uncertain. CDR3 size: 14 residues. The V gene lost 7 bases and the J gene lost 5 bases, with 17 bases spanning the gap. Germline assignment: CDR1 MGHDK and CDR2 SYGVNS. The CDR3 sequence is CASIQGGQYYGYTF. CDR3 nucleotide sequence: TGTGCCAGCATCCAAGGTGGGCAGTATTATGGCTACACCTTC.

The chain couples TRBV10-3 to TRBJ1-1, with TRBD1 as a possible D gene (6 bases). The CDR3 is made up of 15 amino acids. V lost 3 bases and J 1 base, leaving 12 bases between the germline ends. Germline V gene sequence: CDR1 ENHRY, CDR2 SYGVKD. This chain's CDR3 is CAISDPGHRNTEAFF. CDR3 coding DNA: TGTGCCATCAGTGACCCGGGACACAGGAACACTGAAGCTTTCTTT.

This clone was observed once. This sequence joins TRBV6-5 and TRBJ2-5; 9 bases are a match to TRBD1. The CDR3 covers 15 residues. V trimming: 7 bases; J trimming: 1 base; junction bases outside the gene matches: 7. Germline V gene data show CDR1 as MNHEY and CDR2 as SVGAGI. Written as DNA, the CDR3 is TGTGCCAGCACCCAACCGGGACAGGGCCAAGAGACCCAGTACTTC. This sequence encodes CASTQPGQGQETQYF.